This is a list of T cell receptor beta chains from one sample in a study of cytomegalovirus exposure and HLA in healthy donors. Clones were read by immunoSEQ multiplex PCR, and TCRdb kept only the in-frame ones, dropping some. The sample comprises some 180,000 clones, about 85% of which are singletons, and around 0.98% rests with the top ten. Sample: PBMCs. These receptors came from a boy between 2 and 10 years old in good health and CMV-seronegative. Each CDR3 is given with its conserved first and last residue. A D gene is named only where the DNA matches it firmly. Clone size appears in some rows only: once, few, many, or a class for an expanded clone.

abundance	j_gene	d_gene	v_gene	CDR3aa	CDR3nt
-	TRBJ1-3	TRBD1	TRBV29-1	CSVGTGGAGNTIYF	TGCAGCGTAGGTACAGGGGGCGCAGGAAACACCATATATTTT
-	TRBJ2-7	TRBD1	TRBV15	CATSSRDRAGEQYF	TGTGCCACCAGCTCACGGGACAGGGCGGGGGAGCAGTACTTC
-	TRBJ2-1	TRBD2	TRBV19	CASSIGSGGHYNEQFF	TGTGCCAGTAGTATAGGTAGCGGGGGACATTACAATGAGCAGTTCTTC
-	TRBJ1-5	TRBD1	TRBV5-1	CASSSGQPNQPQHF	TGCGCCAGCAGCTCGGGACAGCCCAATCAGCCCCAGCATTTT
-	TRBJ2-3	-	TRBV11-2	CASSFPFTDTQYF	TGTGCCAGCAGCTTCCCGTTTACAGATACGCAGTATTTT
once	TRBJ1-2	TRBD1	TRBV5-6	CASGQAQGARASNYGYTF	TGTGCCAGCGGCCAAGCACAGGGGGCCCGGGCCTCTAACTATGGCTACACCTTC
-	TRBJ1-6	TRBD1	TRBV5-1	CASSLDGQGASNSPLHF	TGCGCCAGCAGCTTGGATGGGCAGGGGGCCTCTAATTCACCCCTCCACTTT
-	TRBJ2-3	-	TRBV6-5	CASGKGGMTQYF	TGTGCCAGCGGCAAAGGGGGAATGACGCAGTATTTT
-	TRBJ2-1	TRBD1	TRBV2	CASSAGQGVYNEQFF	TGTGCCAGCAGCGCCGGACAGGGGGTCTACAATGAGCAGTTCTTC
-	TRBJ2-7	TRBD1	TRBV27	CASSPSGQGIYEQYF	TGTGCCAGCAGTCCATCGGGACAGGGGATCTACGAGCAGTACTTC
-	TRBJ1-1	-	TRBV30	CAWSIHNTGTEAFF	TGTGCCTGGAGTATCCATAATACCGGGACTGAAGCTTTCTTT
-	TRBJ2-4	-	TRBV5-1	CASSLETGNIQYF	TGCGCCAGCAGCTTGGAGACTGGGAACATTCAGTACTTC
-	TRBJ2-1	-	TRBV27	CASSLKWASSYNEQFF	TGTGCCAGCAGTTTAAAATGGGCAAGCTCCTACAATGAGCAGTTCTTC
-	TRBJ2-7	TRBD2	TRBV27	CASKTSGGVYEQYF	TGTGCCAGCAAGACTAGCGGGGGGGTATACGAGCAGTACTTC
-	TRBJ2-1	-	TRBV5-5	CASSLNFRDFEYNEQFF	TGTGCCAGCAGCTTGAATTTTCGAGACTTCGAATACAATGAGCAGTTCTTC
-	TRBJ2-7	-	TRBV7-9	CASSLGDISYEQYF	TGTGCCAGCAGCTTAGGGGACATCAGTTACGAGCAGTACTTC
-	TRBJ2-5	TRBD2	TRBV7-9	CASSLQLDGLASKETQYF	TGTGCCAGCAGCTTGCAGCTCGATGGACTAGCGTCTAAAGAGACCCAGTACTTC
-	TRBJ2-7	TRBD2	TRBV30	CAWSVGLAGYEQYF	TGTGCCTGGAGTGTGGGACTAGCGGGGTACGAGCAGTACTTC
-	TRBJ1-1	-	TRBV6-5	CASSFTGNTEAFF	TGTGCCAGCAGTTTTACAGGGAACACTGAAGCTTTCTTT
few	TRBJ2-2	-	TRBV18	CASSADRNTGELFF	TGTGCCAGCTCAGCCGACAGGAACACCGGGGAGCTGTTTTTT
once	TRBJ2-1	TRBD1	TRBV9	CASSVDRGSYNEQFF	TGTGCCAGCAGCGTTGACAGGGGTTCCTACAATGAGCAGTTCTTC
-	TRBJ1-2	TRBD1	TRBV28	CASKLGGPNYGYTF	TGTGCCAGCAAACTAGGGGGCCCGAACTATGGCTACACCTTC
-	TRBJ1-1	TRBD1	TRBV27	CASSPRTGGAVLAFF	TGTGCCAGCAGTCCCAGGACAGGGGGCGCGGTTTTGGCTTTCTTT
-	TRBJ2-7	-	TRBV30	CATRGNEQYF	TGTGCAACGCGGGGAAACGAGCAGTACTTC
-	TRBJ2-3	TRBD2	TRBV19	CASSMGPAGRTDTQYF	TGTGCCAGTAGTATGGGGCCAGCGGGGCGCACAGATACGCAGTATTTT
-	TRBJ1-6	-	TRBV27	CASSLYGRDDSPLHF	TGTGCCAGCAGTTTATATGGCAGGGATGATTCACCCCTCCACTTT
once	TRBJ1-1	TRBD1	TRBV28	CASSGGQFGAFF	TGTGCCAGCAGTGGGGGACAGTTCGGAGCTTTCTTT
-	TRBJ2-7	-	TRBV5-5	CASSLGGDEQYF	TGTGCCAGCAGCTTGGGGGGGGACGAGCAGTACTTC
-	TRBJ2-5	-	TRBV6-6	CASSYGRVTETQYF	TGTGCCAGCAGTTACGGCAGGGTGACGGAGACCCAGTACTTC
-	TRBJ2-7	TRBD1	TRBV10-3	CAISELDRVGTYEQYF	TGTGCCATCAGTGAGTTGGACAGGGTTGGGACCTACGAGCAGTACTTC
-	TRBJ2-2	-	TRBV19	CASSSLGASGELFF	TGTGCCAGTAGTAGTCTGGGCGCGTCGGGGGAGCTGTTTTTT
-	TRBJ2-3	-	TRBV7-9	CASSQRTPMVADTQYF	TGTGCCAGCAGCCAACGGACACCCATGGTGGCAGATACGCAGTATTTT
-	TRBJ1-3	-	TRBV5-6	CASSLQDSGNTIYF	TGTGCCAGCAGCTTACAGGACTCTGGAAACACCATATATTTT
-	TRBJ1-2	-	TRBV6-5	CASIGPAGGYTF	TGTGCCAGCATAGGTCCCGCGGGAGGCTACACCTTC
-	TRBJ2-5	-	TRBV5-8	CASSLDLSEETQYF	TGTGCCAGCAGCTTGGATCTCAGCGAAGAGACCCAGTACTTC
-	TRBJ1-5	-	TRBV9	CASSVSGITNQPQHF	TGTGCCAGCAGCGTGTCCGGGATAACCAATCAGCCCCAGCATTTT
-	TRBJ2-3	TRBD1	TRBV28	CASRSRDSSTDTQYF	TGTGCCAGCCGATCCCGGGACAGTAGCACAGATACGCAGTATTTT